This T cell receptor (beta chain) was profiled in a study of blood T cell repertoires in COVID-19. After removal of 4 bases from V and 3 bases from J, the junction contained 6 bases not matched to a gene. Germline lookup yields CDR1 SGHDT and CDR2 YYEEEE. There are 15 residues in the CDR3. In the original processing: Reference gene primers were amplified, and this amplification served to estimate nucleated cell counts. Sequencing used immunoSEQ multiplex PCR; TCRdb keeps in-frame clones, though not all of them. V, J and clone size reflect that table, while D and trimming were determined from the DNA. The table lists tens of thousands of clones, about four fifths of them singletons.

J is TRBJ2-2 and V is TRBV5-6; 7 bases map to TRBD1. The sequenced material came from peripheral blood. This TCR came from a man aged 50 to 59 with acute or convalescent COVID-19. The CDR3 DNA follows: TGTGCCAGCAGCCCCCCAACAGGGGACACCGGGGAGCTGTTTTTT. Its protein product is CASSPPTGDTGELFF.